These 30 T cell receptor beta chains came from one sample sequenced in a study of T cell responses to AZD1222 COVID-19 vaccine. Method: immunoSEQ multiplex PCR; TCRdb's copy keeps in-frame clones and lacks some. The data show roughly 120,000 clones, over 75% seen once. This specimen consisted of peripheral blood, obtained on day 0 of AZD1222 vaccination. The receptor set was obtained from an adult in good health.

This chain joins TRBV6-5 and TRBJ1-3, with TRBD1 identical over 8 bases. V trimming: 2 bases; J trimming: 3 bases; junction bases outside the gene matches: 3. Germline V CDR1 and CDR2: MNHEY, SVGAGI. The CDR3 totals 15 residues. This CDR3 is CASSYDRGGGNTIYF. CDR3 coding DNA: TGTGCCAGCAGTTACGACAGGGGAGGTGGAAACACCATATATTTT.

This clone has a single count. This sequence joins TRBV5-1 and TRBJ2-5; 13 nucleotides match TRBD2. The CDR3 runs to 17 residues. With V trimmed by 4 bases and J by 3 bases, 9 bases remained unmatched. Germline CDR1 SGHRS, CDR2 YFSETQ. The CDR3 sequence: CASSRTSGGVGEETQYF. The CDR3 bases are TGCGCCAGCAGCCGGACTAGCGGGGGCGTGGGGGAAGAGACCCAGTACTTC. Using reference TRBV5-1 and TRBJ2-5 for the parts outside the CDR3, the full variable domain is KAGVTQTPRYLIKTRGQQVTLSCSPISGHRSVSWYQQTPGQGLQFLFEYFSETQRNKGNFPGRFSGRQFSNSRSEMNVSTLELGDSALYLCASSRTSGGVGEETQYFGPGTRLLVL.

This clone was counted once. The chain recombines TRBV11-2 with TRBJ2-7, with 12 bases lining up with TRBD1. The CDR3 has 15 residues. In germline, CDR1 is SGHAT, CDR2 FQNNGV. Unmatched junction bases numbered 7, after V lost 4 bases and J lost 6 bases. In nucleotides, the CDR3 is TGTGCCAGCAGCTGGGGACAGGGGGCTGCTGCCGAGCAGTACTTC. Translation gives CASSWGQGAAAEQYF.

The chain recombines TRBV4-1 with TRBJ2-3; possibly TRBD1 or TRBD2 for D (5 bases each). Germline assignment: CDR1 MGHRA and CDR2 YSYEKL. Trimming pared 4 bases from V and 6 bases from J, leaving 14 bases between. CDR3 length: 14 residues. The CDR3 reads CASSLRDPSDTQYF. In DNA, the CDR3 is TGCGCCAGCAGCCTCCGGGACCCGTCTGATACGCAGTATTTT.

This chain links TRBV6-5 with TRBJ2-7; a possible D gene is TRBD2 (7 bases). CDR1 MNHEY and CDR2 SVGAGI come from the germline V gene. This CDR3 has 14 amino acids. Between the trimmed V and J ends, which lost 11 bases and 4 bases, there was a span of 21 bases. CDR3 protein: CACYEGGSSYEQYF. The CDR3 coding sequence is TGTGCCTGCTACGAGGGGGGGAGCTCTTACGAGCAGTACTTC.

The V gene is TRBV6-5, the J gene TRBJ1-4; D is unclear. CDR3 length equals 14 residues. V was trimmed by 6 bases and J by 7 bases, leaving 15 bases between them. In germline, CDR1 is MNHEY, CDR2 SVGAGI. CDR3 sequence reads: CASRPGSTGEKLFF. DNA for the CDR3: TGTGCCAGCAGACCCGGGTCCACGGGTGAAAAACTGTTTTTT.

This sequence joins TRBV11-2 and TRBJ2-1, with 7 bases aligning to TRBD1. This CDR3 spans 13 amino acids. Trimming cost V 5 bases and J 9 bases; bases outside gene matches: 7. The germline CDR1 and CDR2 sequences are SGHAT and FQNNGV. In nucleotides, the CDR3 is TGTGCCAGCAGCCCAATACAGGGGCCTGAGCAGTTCTTC. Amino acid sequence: CASSPIQGPEQFF.

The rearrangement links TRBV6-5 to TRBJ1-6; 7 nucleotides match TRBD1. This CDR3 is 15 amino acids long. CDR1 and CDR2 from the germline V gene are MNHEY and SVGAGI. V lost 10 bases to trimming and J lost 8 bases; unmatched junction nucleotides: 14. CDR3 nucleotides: TGTGCCACCAAAGAGGGGGCTGGCTGGGATTCACCCCTCCACTTT. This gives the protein CATKEGAGWDSPLHF.

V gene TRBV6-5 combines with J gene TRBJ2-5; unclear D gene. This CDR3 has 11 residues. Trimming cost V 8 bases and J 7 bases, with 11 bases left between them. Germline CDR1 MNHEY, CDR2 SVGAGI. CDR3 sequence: CASLGLGTQYF. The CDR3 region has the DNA TGTGCCAGCTTAGGGTTAGGGACCCAGTACTTC.

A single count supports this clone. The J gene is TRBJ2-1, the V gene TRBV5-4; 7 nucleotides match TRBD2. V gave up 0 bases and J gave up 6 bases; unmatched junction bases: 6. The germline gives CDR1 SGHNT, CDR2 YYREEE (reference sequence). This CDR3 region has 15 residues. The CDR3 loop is CASSLVRVAGNEQFF. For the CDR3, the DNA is TGTGCCAGCAGCTTGGTCAGGGTAGCGGGCAATGAGCAGTTCTTC.

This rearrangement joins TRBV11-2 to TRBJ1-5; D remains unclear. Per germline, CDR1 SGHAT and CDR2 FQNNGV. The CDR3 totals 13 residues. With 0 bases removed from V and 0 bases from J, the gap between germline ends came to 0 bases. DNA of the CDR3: TGTGCCAGCAGCTTAGATAGCAATCAGCCCCAGCATTTT. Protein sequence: CASSLDSNQPQHF.

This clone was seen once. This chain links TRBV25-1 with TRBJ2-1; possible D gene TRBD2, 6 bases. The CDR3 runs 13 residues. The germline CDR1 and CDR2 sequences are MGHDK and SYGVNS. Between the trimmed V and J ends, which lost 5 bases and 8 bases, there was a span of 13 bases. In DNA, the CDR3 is TGTGCCAGCAGTTTAAGTGGAGGGGATGAGCAGTTCTTC. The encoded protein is CASSLSGGDEQFF.

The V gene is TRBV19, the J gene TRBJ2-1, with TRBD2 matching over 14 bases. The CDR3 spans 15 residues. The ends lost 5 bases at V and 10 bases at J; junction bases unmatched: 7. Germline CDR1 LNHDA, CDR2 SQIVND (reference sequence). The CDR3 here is CASSLETSGRGEQFF. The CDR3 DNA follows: TGTGCCAGTAGTCTCGAGACTAGCGGGAGGGGAGAGCAGTTCTTC.

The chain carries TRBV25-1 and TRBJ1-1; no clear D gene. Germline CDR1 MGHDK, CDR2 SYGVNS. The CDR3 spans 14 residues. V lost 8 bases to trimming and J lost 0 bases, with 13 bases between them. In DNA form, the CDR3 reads TGTGCCAGCTCCCGTGGAAATTTGAACACTGAAGCTTTCTTT. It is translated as CASSRGNLNTEAFF. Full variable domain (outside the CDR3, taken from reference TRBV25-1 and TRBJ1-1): EADIYQTPRYLVIGTGKKITLECSQTMGHDKMYWYQQDPGMELHLIHYSYGVNSTEKGDLSSESTVSRIRTEHFPLTLESARPSHTSQYLCASSRGNLNTEAFFGQGTRLTVV.

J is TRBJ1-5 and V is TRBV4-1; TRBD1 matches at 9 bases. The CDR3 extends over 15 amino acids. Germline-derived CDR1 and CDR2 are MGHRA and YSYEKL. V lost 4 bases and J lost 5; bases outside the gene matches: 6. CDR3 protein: CASSLGDREDQPQHF. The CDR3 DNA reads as TGCGCCAGCAGCCTAGGGGACAGGGAAGATCAGCCCCAGCATTTT.

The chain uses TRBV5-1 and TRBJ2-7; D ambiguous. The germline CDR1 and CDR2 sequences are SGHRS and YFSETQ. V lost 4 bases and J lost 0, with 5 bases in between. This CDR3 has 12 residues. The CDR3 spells CASSATSYEQYF. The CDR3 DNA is TGCGCCAGCAGCGCCACCTCCTACGAGCAGTACTTC.

CDR3 region: CATSEPGSGELFF. CDR3 DNA sequence: TGTGCCACCAGTGAGCCAGGGTCCGGGGAGCTGTTTTTT. The chain has TRBV24-1 and TRBJ2-2; possibly TRBD1 for D (5 bases). Trimming removed 4 bases from V and 6 bases from J, with 8 bases in between. Germline CDR1 and CDR2: KGHDR and SFDVKD. The CDR3 sequence is 13 residues long.

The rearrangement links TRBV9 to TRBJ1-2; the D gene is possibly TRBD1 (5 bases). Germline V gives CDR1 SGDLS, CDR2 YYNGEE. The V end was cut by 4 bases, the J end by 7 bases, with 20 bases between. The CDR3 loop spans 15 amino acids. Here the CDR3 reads CASSTTGQRLSGYTF. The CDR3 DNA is TGTGCCAGCAGCACCACGGGGCAACGCTTGAGTGGCTACACCTTC.

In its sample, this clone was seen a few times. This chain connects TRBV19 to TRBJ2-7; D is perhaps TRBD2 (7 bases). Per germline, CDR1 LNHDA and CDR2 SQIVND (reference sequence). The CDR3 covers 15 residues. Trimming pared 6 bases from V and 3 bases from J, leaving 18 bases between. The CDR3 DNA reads TGTGCCAGTAGCCAGGTGGCGGGGGCCAACTACGAGCAGTACTTC. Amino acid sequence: CASSQVAGANYEQYF.

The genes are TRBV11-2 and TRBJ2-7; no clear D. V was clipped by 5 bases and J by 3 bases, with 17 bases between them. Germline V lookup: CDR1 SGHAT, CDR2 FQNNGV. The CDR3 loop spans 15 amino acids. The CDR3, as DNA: TGTGCCAGCAGCGACGACGGGCGGACCTACTACGAGCAGTACTTC. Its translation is CASSDDGRTYYEQYF.

The CDR3 DNA reads TGTGCCAGCAGTACGGGGACAGCCTACGAGCAGTACTTC. It translates to CASSTGTAYEQYF. The V and J genes are TRBV6-5 and TRBJ2-7; 7 nucleotides agree with TRBD1. Germline assignment: CDR1 MNHEY and CDR2 SVGAGI. The CDR3 sequence is 13 residues long. After removal of 5 bases from V and 2 bases from J, the junction contained 3 bases not matched to a gene.

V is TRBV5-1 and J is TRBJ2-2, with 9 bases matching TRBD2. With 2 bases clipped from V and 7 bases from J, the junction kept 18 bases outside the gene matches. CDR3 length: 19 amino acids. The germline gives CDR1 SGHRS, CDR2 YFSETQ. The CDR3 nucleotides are TGCGCCAGCAGCTTTGGTCCCGGCGGCCTTAGCGGGGGTGGCGGGGAGCTGTTTTTT. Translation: CASSFGPGGLSGGGGELFF.

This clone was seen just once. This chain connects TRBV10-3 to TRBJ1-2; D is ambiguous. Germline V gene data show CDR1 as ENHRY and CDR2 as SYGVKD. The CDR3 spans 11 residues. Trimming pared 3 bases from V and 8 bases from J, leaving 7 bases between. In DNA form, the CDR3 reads TGTGCCATCAGTGAAGGGTCGGGCTACACCTTC. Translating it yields CAISEGSGYTF.

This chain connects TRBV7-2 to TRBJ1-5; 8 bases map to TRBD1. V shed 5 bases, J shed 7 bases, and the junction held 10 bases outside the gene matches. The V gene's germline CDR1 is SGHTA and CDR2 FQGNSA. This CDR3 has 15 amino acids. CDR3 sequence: CASSPKQGVGQPQHF. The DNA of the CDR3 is TGTGCCAGCAGCCCTAAACAGGGGGTGGGACAGCCCCAGCATTTT.

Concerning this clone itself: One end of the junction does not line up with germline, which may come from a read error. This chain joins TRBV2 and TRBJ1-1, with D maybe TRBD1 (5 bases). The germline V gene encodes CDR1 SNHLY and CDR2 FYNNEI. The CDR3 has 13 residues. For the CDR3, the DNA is TGTGCCAGCAGTCAAACTTACACGGGACGGGAGATCTTT. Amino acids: CASSQTYTGREIF.

The DNA for the CDR3 is TGTGCCAGCAGCTTAGTCCCCGGAGAGGGAGAGCAGTTCTTC. It yields the protein CASSLVPGEGEQFF. J is TRBJ2-1 and V is TRBV11-3; maybe TRBD2 (5 bases). V lost 1 base and J lost 10, with 14 bases in between. The CDR3 contains 14 residues. Germline V gene lookup returns CDR1 SGHNT and CDR2 YENEEA. Looking up the rest from reference TRBV11-3 and TRBJ2-1 gives the full variable domain: EAGVVQSPRYKIIEKKQPVAFWCNPISGHNTLYWYLQNLGQGPELLIRYENEEAVDDSQLPKDRFSAERLKGVDSTLKIQPAELGDSAVYLCASSLVPGEGEQFFGPGTRLTVL.

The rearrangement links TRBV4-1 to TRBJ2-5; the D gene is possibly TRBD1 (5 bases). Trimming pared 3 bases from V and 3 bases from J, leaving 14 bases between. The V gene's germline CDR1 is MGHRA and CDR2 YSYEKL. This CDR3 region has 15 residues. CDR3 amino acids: CASSQPHSGKETQYF. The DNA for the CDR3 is TGCGCCAGCAGCCAGCCTCACTCAGGGAAAGAGACCCAGTACTTC.

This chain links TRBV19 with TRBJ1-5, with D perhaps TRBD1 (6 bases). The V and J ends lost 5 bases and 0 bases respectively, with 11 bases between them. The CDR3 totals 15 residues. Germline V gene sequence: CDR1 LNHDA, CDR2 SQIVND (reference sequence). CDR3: CASSPGGYSNQPQHF. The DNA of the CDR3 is TGTGCCAGTAGTCCGGGGGGCTATAGCAATCAGCCCCAGCATTTT.

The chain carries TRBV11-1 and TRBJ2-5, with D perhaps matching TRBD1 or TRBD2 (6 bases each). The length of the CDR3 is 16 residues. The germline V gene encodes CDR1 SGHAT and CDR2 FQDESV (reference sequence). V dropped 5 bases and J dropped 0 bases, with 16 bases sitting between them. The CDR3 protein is CASSLGGTDHQETQYF. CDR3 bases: TGTGCCAGCAGCCTAGGGGGGACGGACCACCAAGAGACCCAGTACTTC.

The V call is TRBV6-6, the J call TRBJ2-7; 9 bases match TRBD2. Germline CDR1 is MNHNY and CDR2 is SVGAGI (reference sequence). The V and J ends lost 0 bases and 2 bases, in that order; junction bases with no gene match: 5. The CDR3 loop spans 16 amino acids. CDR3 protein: CASSYSTGTSPYEQYF. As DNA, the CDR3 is TGTGCCAGCAGTTACTCGACCGGGACTAGCCCCTACGAGCAGTACTTC.